This T cell receptor beta chain stems from a study of vaccination and CD4 T cells after COVID-19. CDR1 and CDR2 from the germline V gene are MNHNS and SASEGT. This CDR3 contains 15 residues. V lost 0 bases, J lost 10 bases, and 7 bases stayed unmatched. Treatment reported: roughly ten-day PBMC culture with coronavirus spike peptide pools or control peptides (ViraFEST assay). Whole-study results and caveats: Post-vaccination, and not before, a median approximately 85% of reactive clones appeared in convalescent patients.

About this clonotype itself: Antigen specificity is unknown.

The assay that was used to sequence DNA from cultured CD4+ T cells was the Oncomine TCR Beta short-read assay. TCRdb reanalysed the PCR reads using MiXCR and keeps one entry per CDR3 protein. The sample has over 10,000 distinct CDR3 sequences, 50% to 55% seen once. The chain recombines TRBV6-1 with TRBJ1-5; 9 bases fit TRBD1. The source material was CD4+ T cells from blood, cultured in vitro. The receptor was derived from a human donor who had recovered from COVID-19. DNA for the CDR3: TGTGCCAGCAGTGAAGCAGACAGGGGGTCGGGACCCCAGCATTTT. Translated: CASSEADRGSGPQHF.